This TCR beta chain was observed in a study of cytomegalovirus exposure and HLA in healthy donors. Overall study results and limits: Immune exposure data for these donors was limited to CMV serostatus.

Vbeta (60) and Jbeta (13) primers were used in the PCR. Sequenced by immunoSEQ multiplex PCR; TCRdb stores in-frame clones only, minus some. The sample shows about 130,000 clones, about 80% of them seen only once. Concerning this clone: The antigen remains undetermined.

V lost 1 base and J 6 bases, leaving 7 bases between the germline ends. The CDR3 loop spans 14 amino acids. Germline V gene sequence: CDR1 LGHNA, CDR2 YNFKEQ. The rearrangement links TRBV4-2 to TRBJ1-6, with a weak D call TRBD1 (6 bases). The sequence derives from a male donor in good health and CMV-seronegative. Sequences were obtained from PBMCs. CDR3 protein: CASSQGTVNSPLHF. The CDR3 coding sequence is TGTGCCAGCAGCCAAGGGACAGTTAATTCACCCCTCCACTTT.